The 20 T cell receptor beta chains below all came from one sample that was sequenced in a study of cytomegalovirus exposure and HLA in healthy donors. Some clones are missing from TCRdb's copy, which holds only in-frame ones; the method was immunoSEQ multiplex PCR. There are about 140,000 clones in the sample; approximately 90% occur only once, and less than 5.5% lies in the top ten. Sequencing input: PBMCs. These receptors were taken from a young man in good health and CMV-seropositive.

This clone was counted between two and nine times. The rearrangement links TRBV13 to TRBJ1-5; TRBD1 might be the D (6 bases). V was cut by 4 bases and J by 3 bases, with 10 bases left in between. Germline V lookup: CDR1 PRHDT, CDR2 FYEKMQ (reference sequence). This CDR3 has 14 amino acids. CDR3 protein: CASSSRDTNQPQHF. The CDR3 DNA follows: TGTGCCAGCAGCTCCCGGGACACCAATCAGCCCCAGCATTTT.

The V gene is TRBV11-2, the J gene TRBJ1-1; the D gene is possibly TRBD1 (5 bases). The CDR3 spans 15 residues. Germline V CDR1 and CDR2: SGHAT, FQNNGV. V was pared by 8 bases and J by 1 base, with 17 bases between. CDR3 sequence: CASGARPTENTEAFF. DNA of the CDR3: TGTGCCAGCGGAGCTCGACCGACAGAGAACACTGAAGCTTTCTTT. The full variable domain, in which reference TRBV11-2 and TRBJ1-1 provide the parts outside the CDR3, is EAGVAQSPRYKIIEKRQSVAFWCNPISGHATLYWYQQILGQGPKLLIQFQNNGVVDDSQLPKDRFSAERLKGVDSTLKIQPAKLEDSAVYLCASGARPTENTEAFFGQGTRLTVV.

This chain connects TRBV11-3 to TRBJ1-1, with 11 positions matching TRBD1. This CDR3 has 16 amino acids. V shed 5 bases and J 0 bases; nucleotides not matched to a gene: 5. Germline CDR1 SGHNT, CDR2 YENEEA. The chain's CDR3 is CASSPGQGAMNTEAFF. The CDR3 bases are TGTGCCAGCAGCCCCGGACAGGGGGCAATGAACACTGAAGCTTTCTTT.

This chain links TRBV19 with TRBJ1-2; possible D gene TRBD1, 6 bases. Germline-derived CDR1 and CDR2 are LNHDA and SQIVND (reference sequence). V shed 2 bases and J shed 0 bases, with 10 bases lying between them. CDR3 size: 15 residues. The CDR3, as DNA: TGTGCCAGTAGTATAACAGGGACCACTAACTATGGCTACACCTTC. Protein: CASSITGTTNYGYTF.

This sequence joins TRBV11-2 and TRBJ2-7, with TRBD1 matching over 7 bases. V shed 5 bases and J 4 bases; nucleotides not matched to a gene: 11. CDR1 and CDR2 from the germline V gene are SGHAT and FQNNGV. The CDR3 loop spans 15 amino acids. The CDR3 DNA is TGTGCCAGCAGCCGTACCGGGACAGCGCCGTACGAGCAGTACTTC. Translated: CASSRTGTAPYEQYF. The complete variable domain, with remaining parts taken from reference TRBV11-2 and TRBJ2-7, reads EAGVAQSPRYKIIEKRQSVAFWCNPISGHATLYWYQQILGQGPKLLIQFQNNGVVDDSQLPKDRFSAERLKGVDSTLKIQPAKLEDSAVYLCASSRTGTAPYEQYFGPGTRLTVT.

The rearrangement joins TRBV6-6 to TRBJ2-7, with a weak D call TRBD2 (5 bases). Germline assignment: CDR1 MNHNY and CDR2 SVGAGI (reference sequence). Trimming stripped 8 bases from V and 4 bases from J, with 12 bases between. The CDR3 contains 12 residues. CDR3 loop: CASGGYGYEQYF. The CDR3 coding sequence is TGTGCCAGCGGCGGGTATGGTTACGAGCAGTACTTC.

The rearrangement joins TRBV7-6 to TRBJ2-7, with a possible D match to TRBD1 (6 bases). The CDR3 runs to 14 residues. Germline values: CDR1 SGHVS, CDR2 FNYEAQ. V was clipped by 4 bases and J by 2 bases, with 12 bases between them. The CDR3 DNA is TGTGCCAGCAGCTCCGGGACAACAGCCTACGAGCAGTACTTC. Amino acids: CASSSGTTAYEQYF.

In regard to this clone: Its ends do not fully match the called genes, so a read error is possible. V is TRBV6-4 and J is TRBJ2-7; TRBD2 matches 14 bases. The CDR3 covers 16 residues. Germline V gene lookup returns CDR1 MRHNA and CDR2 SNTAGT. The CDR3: CAGSTGTSGGKYEQYF. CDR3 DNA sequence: TGTGCCGGCAGCACCGGGACTAGCGGGGGCAAATACGAGCAGTACTTC.

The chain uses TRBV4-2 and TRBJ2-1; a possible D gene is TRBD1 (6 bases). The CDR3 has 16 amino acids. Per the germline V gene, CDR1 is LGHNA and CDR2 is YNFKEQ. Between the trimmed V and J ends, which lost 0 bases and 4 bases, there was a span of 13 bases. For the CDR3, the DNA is TGTGCCAGCAGCCAAGAATTGTCGGACAGATACAATGAGCAGTTCTTC. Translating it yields CASSQELSDRYNEQFF.

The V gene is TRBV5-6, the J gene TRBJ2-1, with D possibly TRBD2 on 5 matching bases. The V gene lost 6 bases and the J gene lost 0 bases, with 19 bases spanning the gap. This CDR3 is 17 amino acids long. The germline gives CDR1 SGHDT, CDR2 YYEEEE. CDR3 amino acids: CASTTNPRRISYNEQFF. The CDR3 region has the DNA TGTGCCAGCACCACCAACCCCCGGAGGATCTCCTACAATGAGCAGTTCTTC.

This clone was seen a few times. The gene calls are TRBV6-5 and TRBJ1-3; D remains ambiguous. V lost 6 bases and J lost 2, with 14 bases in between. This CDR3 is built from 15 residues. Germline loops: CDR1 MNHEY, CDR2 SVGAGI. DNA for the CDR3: TGTGCCAGCAGACGTCTCGCGGAGGCTGGAAACACCATATATTTT. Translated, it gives CASRRLAEAGNTIYF.

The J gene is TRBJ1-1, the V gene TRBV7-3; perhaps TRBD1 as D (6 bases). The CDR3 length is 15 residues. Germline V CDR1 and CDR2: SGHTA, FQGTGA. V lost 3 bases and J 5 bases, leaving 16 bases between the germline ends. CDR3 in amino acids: CASSLMGAQMTEAFF. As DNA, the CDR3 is TGTGCCAGCAGCTTGATGGGGGCGCAGATGACTGAAGCTTTCTTT.

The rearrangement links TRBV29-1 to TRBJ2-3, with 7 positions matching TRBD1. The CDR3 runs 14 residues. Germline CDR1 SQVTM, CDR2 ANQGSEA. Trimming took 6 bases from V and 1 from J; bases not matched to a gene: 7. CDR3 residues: CSVVQDRGTDTQYF. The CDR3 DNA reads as TGCAGCGTGGTCCAAGACAGGGGCACAGATACGCAGTATTTT.

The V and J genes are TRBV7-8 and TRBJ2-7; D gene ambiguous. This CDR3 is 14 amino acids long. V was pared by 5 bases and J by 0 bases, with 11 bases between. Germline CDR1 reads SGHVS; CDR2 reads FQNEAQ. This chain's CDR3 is CASSLPGSSYEQYF. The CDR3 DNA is TGTGCCAGCAGCCTACCGGGTAGCTCCTACGAGCAGTACTTC.

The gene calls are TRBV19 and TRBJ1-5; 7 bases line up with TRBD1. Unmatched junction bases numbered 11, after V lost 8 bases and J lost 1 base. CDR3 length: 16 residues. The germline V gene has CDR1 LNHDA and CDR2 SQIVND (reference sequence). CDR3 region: CASQPRGGQSNQPQHF. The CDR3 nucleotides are TGTGCCAGTCAACCTCGAGGGGGACAGAGCAATCAGCCCCAGCATTTT.

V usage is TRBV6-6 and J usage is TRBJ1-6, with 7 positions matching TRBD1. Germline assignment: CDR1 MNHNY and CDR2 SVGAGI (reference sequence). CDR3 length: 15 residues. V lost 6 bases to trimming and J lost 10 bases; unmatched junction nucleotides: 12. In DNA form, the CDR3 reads TGTGCCAGCAGCCGACAGACAGGGATCCACTCACCCCTCCACTTT. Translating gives CASSRQTGIHSPLHF.

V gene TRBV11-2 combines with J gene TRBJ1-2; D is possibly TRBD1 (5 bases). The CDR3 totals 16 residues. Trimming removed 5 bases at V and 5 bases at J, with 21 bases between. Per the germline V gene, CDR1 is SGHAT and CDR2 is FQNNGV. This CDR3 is CASSDRGWEGTYGYTF. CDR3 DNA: TGTGCCAGCAGCGACCGCGGGTGGGAGGGGACTTATGGCTACACCTTC.

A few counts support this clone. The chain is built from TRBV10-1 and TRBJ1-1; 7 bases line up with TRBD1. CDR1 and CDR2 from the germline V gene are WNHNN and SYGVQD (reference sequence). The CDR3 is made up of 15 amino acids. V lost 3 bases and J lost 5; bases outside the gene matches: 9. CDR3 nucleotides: TGCGCCAGCAGTGACACGACAGGGCAGTGGACTGAAGCTTTCTTT. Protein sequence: CASSDTTGQWTEAFF.

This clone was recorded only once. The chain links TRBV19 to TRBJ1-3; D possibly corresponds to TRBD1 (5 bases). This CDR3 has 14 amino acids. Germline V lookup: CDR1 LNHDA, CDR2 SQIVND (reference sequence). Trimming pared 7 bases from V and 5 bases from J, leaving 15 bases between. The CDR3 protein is CASNPLQARNTIYF. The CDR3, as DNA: TGTGCCAGTAACCCCTTACAGGCAAGAAACACCATATATTTT.

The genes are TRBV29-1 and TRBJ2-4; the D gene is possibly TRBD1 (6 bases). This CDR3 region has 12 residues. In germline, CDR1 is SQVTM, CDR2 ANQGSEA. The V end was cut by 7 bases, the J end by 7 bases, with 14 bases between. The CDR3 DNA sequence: TGCAGCGCGTACGGCCAGGGGAACATTCAGTACTTC. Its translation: CSAYGQGNIQYF.